The 28 T cell receptor beta chains listed next were all sequenced from one sample in a study of T cells in Graves' hyperthyroidism and ophthalmopathy. The source material, RNA transcripts, was used to amplify TCR beta CDR3 regions. The HTBI set primed first-round TCR CDR3 RT-PCR. TCRdb fed the multiplex PCR reads into MiXCR, producing one record per CDR3 protein. The data hold hundreds of thousands of distinct CDR3 sequences, with roughly 15% observed a single time. Source material: blood. These receptors came from a woman aged 45 to 65 with Graves' ophthalmopathy.

On this clonotype: This sequence may be a read error, since a much larger clone differs from it by one base. The J gene is TRBJ2-3, the V gene TRBV7-2, with D uncertain. Germline V gives CDR1 SGHTA, CDR2 FQGNSA. V was trimmed by 3 bases and J by 3 bases, leaving 7 bases between them. The CDR3 length is 13 residues. CDR3 DNA: TGTGCCAGCAGCTTCGTGACTACAGATACGCAGTATTTT. It encodes CASSFVTTDTQYF.

V and J are TRBV7-9 and TRBJ1-2, with 7 nucleotides matching TRBD1. V shed 5 bases and J 3 bases; nucleotides not matched to a gene: 9. Germline V gene data show CDR1 as SEHNR and CDR2 as FQNEAQ (reference sequence). The CDR3 contains 15 residues. The CDR3 bases are TGTGCCAGCAGCCCCGGGGACAGTGCGTACTATGGCTACACCTTC. Protein sequence: CASSPGDSAYYGYTF. Full variable domain (outside the CDR3, taken from reference TRBV7-9 and TRBJ1-2): DTGVSQNPRHKITKRGQNVTFRCDPISEHNRLYWYRQTLGQGPEFLTYFQNEAQLEKSRLLSDRFSAERPKGSFSTLEIQRTEQGDSAMYLCASSPGDSAYYGYTFGSGTRLTVV.

This clonotype showed up many times. This rearrangement joins TRBV5-1 to TRBJ1-1; TRBD1 is a possible D gene (5 bases). V lost 4 bases to trimming and J lost 2 bases, with 12 bases between them. CDR3 length equals 14 residues. Germline values: CDR1 SGHRS, CDR2 YFSETQ. The CDR3 region is CASSPLTANTEAFF. The CDR3 nucleotides read TGCGCCAGCAGCCCACTGACAGCCAACACTGAAGCTTTCTTT.

This clonotype was recorded many times. The chain links TRBV7-3 to TRBJ2-7; 10 bases map to TRBD1. Germline V gene data show CDR1 as SGHTA and CDR2 as FQGTGA. The junction had 10 bases not matched to a gene; V was cut back by 6 bases and J by 5 bases. This CDR3 has 15 amino acids. The CDR3, as DNA: TGTGCCAGCAGGACCTCCGGGACAGGGGTGGACGAGCAGTACTTC. Translated, it gives CASRTSGTGVDEQYF.

The sample holds many counts of this clonotype. J is TRBJ2-1 and V is TRBV7-3, with D possibly matching TRBD2 (5 bases). The germline gives CDR1 SGHTA, CDR2 FQGTGA. This CDR3 region has 15 residues. Between the trimmed V and J ends, which lost 5 bases and 6 bases, there was a span of 17 bases. For the CDR3, the DNA is TGTGCCAGCAGCCTCGGACTTCGCCCCTTCAATGAGCAGTTCTTC. This encodes CASSLGLRPFNEQFF.

Concerning this clonotype: A much larger clone differs from this one at a single base, so this may be a read error. The gene calls are TRBV12-3 or TRBV12-4 and TRBJ1-2; 7 nucleotides match TRBD1. This CDR3 contains 15 residues. V shed 7 bases and J 6 bases; nucleotides not matched to a gene: 14. CDR3: CASNPPMTGRDGYTF. CDR3 coding DNA: TGTGCCAGCAACCCCCCTATGACAGGGAGGGATGGCTACACCTTC.

In the case of this clonotype: A much more abundant neighbour one base away suggests this may be a read error. The V gene is TRBV5-1, the J gene TRBJ2-2; 7 nucleotides align to TRBD2. The CDR3 totals 16 residues. Germline CDR1 reads SGHRS; CDR2 reads YFSETQ. CDR3 DNA: TGCACCAGCAGCTTGGGGCGGGGGATCTTCACCGGGGAGCTGTTTTTT. The encoded protein is CTSSLGRGIFTGELFF.

Note on this clonotype: A much larger clone is a single base away; this may be a read error. The chain is built from TRBV11-2 and TRBJ2-1; 16 bases match TRBD2. Per the germline V gene, CDR1 is SGHAT and CDR2 is FQNNGV. The CDR3 has 18 amino acids. Trimming took 1 base from V and 2 from J; bases not matched to a gene: 2. The CDR3 reads CASSLVGLAGGPYNEQFF. The DNA of the CDR3 is TGTGCCAGCAGCTTAGTGGGACTAGCGGGAGGGCCCTACAATGAGCAGTTCTTC.

CDR3 sequence (DNA): TGCGCCAGCAGCCGAGGGAGCGGGAGGGGTTACAATGAGCAGTTCTTC. This codes for CASSRGSGRGYNEQFF. The chain employs TRBV5-1 and TRBJ2-1; 10 bases line up with TRBD2. Germline lookup yields CDR1 SGHRS and CDR2 YFSETQ. This CDR3 region has 16 residues. V trimming: 4 bases; J trimming: 4 bases; junction bases outside the gene matches: 8.

The chain recombines TRBV28 with TRBJ1-3; D remains ambiguous. The CDR3 contains 12 residues. Looked up from germline, CDR1 is MDHEN and CDR2 is SYDVKM. Deletions cut 4 bases from V and 5 bases from J, with 6 bases between. The CDR3 sequence: CASSSYRNTIYF. The CDR3 DNA sequence: TGTGCCAGCAGTTCCTATCGAAACACCATATATTTT.

This clonotype was seen more than once but under ten times. The chain combines TRBV9 with TRBJ2-2; D not certain. Germline loops: CDR1 SGDLS, CDR2 YYNGEE. The CDR3 is made up of 12 amino acids. The V end was cut by 3 bases, the J end by 8 bases, with 8 bases between. The CDR3 is CASSAYGGELFF. The CDR3 nucleotides are TGTGCCAGCAGCGCTTACGGGGGGGAGCTGTTTTTT.

The chain combines TRBV27 with TRBJ2-7; perhaps TRBD1 as D (5 bases). Germline-derived CDR1 and CDR2 are MNHEY and SMNVEV (reference sequence). V lost 8 bases and J lost 1, with 15 bases in between. This CDR3 is 14 amino acids long. The CDR3 spells CASLGTGPSYEQYF. CDR3 bases: TGTGCCAGCCTGGGTACAGGCCCATCCTACGAGCAGTACTTC.

This clonotype was seen many times. The chain uses TRBV7-2 and TRBJ1-1; maybe TRBD1 (6 bases). Germline V gene sequence: CDR1 SGHTA, CDR2 FQGNSA. Trimming shortened V by 4 bases and J by 7 bases, and 13 bases separated the two germline ends. The length of the CDR3 is 13 residues. CDR3 in amino acids: CASSSQGRDEAFF. The CDR3 region has the DNA TGTGCCAGCAGCTCACAGGGTAGGGATGAAGCTTTCTTT.

This clonotype was counted a few times. The rearrangement uses TRBV6-5 and TRBJ1-6, with 7 bases identical to TRBD1. Per the germline V gene, CDR1 is MNHEY and CDR2 is SVGAGI. Germline trimming cut 2 bases from V and 1 base from J; bases unmatched to any gene: 8. The CDR3 spans 18 residues. CDR3: CASSYLDRVLSYNSPLHF. The DNA for the CDR3 is TGTGCCAGCAGTTACCTAGACAGGGTTCTATCCTATAATTCACCCCTCCACTTT.

This clonotype came up many times. The V and J genes are TRBV12-3 or TRBV12-4 and TRBJ1-2, with TRBD1 as a possible D gene (5 bases). The V end lost 5 bases, the J end lost 4 bases, and 11 bases lay between the germline ends. The CDR3 covers 13 residues. Here the CDR3 reads CASSQGPFYGYTF. The CDR3 DNA sequence: TGTGCCAGCAGTCAGGGACCCTTCTATGGCTACACCTTC.

This clonotype was found many times. The chain uses TRBV11-2 and TRBJ1-1; D gene uncertain. The CDR3 covers 16 residues. The germline V and J ends were trimmed by 6 bases and 0 bases, with 17 bases remaining between them. Germline loops: CDR1 SGHAT, CDR2 FQNNGV. The CDR3 region is CASRLGHPTMNTEAFF. CDR3 bases: TGTGCCAGCAGACTCGGTCATCCCACCATGAACACTGAAGCTTTCTTT. The whole variable domain, filled in from reference TRBV11-2 and TRBJ1-1, reads EAGVAQSPRYKIIEKRQSVAFWCNPISGHATLYWYQQILGQGPKLLIQFQNNGVVDDSQLPKDRFSAERLKGVDSTLKIQPAKLEDSAVYLCASRLGHPTMNTEAFFGQGTRLTVV.

The chain employs TRBV7-2 and TRBJ1-2; D gene ambiguous. Germline CDR1 reads SGHTA; CDR2 reads FQGNSA. The CDR3 loop spans 14 amino acids. V lost 3 bases, J lost 4 bases, and 12 bases lay in between. The CDR3, as DNA: TGTGCCAGCAGCTTGACCGAACGTCTCTATGGCTACACCTTC. Translation: CASSLTERLYGYTF.

This clonotype has at least ten counts. The chain combines TRBV11-2 with TRBJ2-3; the match to TRBD2 covers 15 bases. The germline gives CDR1 SGHAT, CDR2 FQNNGV. The length of the CDR3 is 17 residues. J lost 4 bases, V lost 5 bases, and 7 bases had no gene match. The CDR3 DNA reads as TGTGCCAGCAGCCCTCGGACTAGCGGGAGGGGGGCAGATACGCAGTATTTT. Translated: CASSPRTSGRGADTQYF.

As for this clonotype: The junction and the germline gene differ at one end; a read error may be behind it. The chain has TRBV3-1 and TRBJ2-6; D perhaps matches TRBD1 (5 bases). Germline-derived CDR1 and CDR2 are LGHDT and YNNKEL (reference sequence). This CDR3 has 20 amino acids. CDR3 in amino acids: CASSQVFPARASSGAKVLTF. The DNA for the CDR3 is TGTGCCAGCAGCCAAGTTTTTCCGGCCAGGGCGAGCTCTGGGGCCAAGGTCCTGACTTTC.

Ten or more counts support this clonotype. The chain has TRBV12-3 or TRBV12-4 and TRBJ2-1; 8 positions match TRBD1. J lost 11 bases, V lost 5 bases, and 8 bases had no gene match. The CDR3 totals 13 residues. CDR3 nucleotide sequence: TGTGCCAGCAGTCAAGGGACAGGCCTCAAGCAGTTCTTC. Amino acid sequence: CASSQGTGLKQFF.

This clonotype came up many times. J is TRBJ2-7 and V is TRBV2, with TRBD2 matching over 14 bases. V lost 7 bases and J lost 6; bases outside the gene matches: 8. The germline V gene has CDR1 SNHLY and CDR2 FYNNEI. This CDR3 spans 15 amino acids. The CDR3 sequence is CASKKGLAGEGEQYF. CDR3 nucleotides: TGTGCCAGCAAGAAGGGACTAGCGGGAGAGGGCGAGCAGTACTTC.

This clonotype was counted ten times or more. The V gene is TRBV28, the J gene TRBJ1-5; 7 bases map to TRBD1. V trimming: 10 bases; J trimming: 4 bases; junction bases outside the gene matches: 4. CDR3 length: 12 amino acids. Germline V CDR1 and CDR2: MDHEN, SYDVKM. The CDR3 reads CAMSQGNQPQHF. For the CDR3, the DNA is TGTGCCATGTCACAGGGGAATCAGCCCCAGCATTTT.

This clonotype was recorded many times. The J gene is TRBJ2-7, the V gene TRBV28; no reliable D call. Trimming removed 2 bases at V and 7 bases at J, with 21 bases between. CDR1 is MDHEN, CDR2 SYDVKM, per germline. The CDR3 length is 16 residues. DNA for the CDR3: TGTGCCAGCAGTTTACAAGTCAAACAGAGTGGATGGGAGCAGTACTTC. Translation: CASSLQVKQSGWEQYF. Full variable domain (rest looked up from reference TRBV28 and TRBJ2-7): DVKVTQSSRYLVKRTGEKVFLECVQDMDHENMFWYRQDPGLGLRLIYFSYDVKMKEKGDIPEGYSVSREKKERFSLILESASTNQTSMYLCASSLQVKQSGWEQYFGPGTRLTVT.

This clonotype was seen more than once but under ten times. The CDR3 nucleotides are TGTGCCAGCAGTTACCATCCAGCCTACGAGCAGTACTTC. It encodes CASSYHPAYEQYF. V gene TRBV6-2 or TRBV6-3 combines with J gene TRBJ2-7; no clear D. The CDR3 is 13 residues long. V gave up 2 bases and J gave up 2 bases, with 7 bases separating them. Germline V gene data show CDR1 as MNHEY and CDR2 as SVGEGT.

The chain recombines TRBV28 with TRBJ2-2, with D unresolved. Deletions cut 3 bases from V and 0 bases from J, with 2 bases between. The CDR3 covers 13 residues. The germline V gene encodes CDR1 MDHEN and CDR2 SYDVKM. In nucleotides, the CDR3 is TGTGCCAGCAGTTTCGCGAACACCGGGGAGCTGTTTTTT. It yields the protein CASSFANTGELFF. The variable domain in full, completed from reference TRBV28 and TRBJ2-2, reads DVKVTQSSRYLVKRTGEKVFLECVQDMDHENMFWYRQDPGLGLRLIYFSYDVKMKEKGDIPEGYSVSREKKERFSLILESASTNQTSMYLCASSFANTGELFFGEGSRLTVL.

At least ten counts were recorded for this clonotype. The V gene is TRBV7-2, the J gene TRBJ2-7, with 9 bases lining up with TRBD2. This CDR3 is built from 16 residues. With 1 base clipped from V and 0 bases from J, the junction kept 4 bases outside the gene matches. Germline CDR1 reads SGHTA; CDR2 reads FQGNSA. DNA for the CDR3: TGTGCCAGCAGCTTAGAGCTAGCGGGGAACTCCTACGAGCAGTACTTC. Its translation is CASSLELAGNSYEQYF.

This clonotype has at least ten counts. The chain recombines TRBV7-8 with TRBJ2-1; the D gene could be TRBD1 or TRBD2 (5 bases each). Per germline, CDR1 SGHVS and CDR2 FQNEAQ. Trimming took 7 bases from V and 4 from J, leaving 17 bases between them. This CDR3 has 15 residues. The DNA of the CDR3 is TGTGCCAGCACCCTGGGGACCTACACTTACAATGAGCAGTTCTTC. This gives the protein CASTLGTYTYNEQFF. Combining the CDR3 with reference TRBV7-8 and TRBJ2-1 gives the whole variable domain GAGVSQSPRYKVAKRGQDVALRCDPISGHVSLFWYQQALGQGPEFLTYFQNEAQLDKSGLPSDRFFAERPEGSVSTLKIQRTQQEDSAVYLCASTLGTYTYNEQFFGPGTRLTVL.

This clonotype was observed many times. This chain links TRBV18 with TRBJ1-6; 8 nucleotides line up with TRBD1. CDR1 is KGHSH and CDR2 is LQKENI in the germline V gene. The CDR3 is 15 residues long. J gave up 10 bases and V 1 base, and 6 bases lay outside the gene matches. Written as DNA, the CDR3 is TGTGCCAGCTCACCACTCGACAGGGGTTTCTCACCCCTCCACTTT. Its translation: CASSPLDRGFSPLHF.